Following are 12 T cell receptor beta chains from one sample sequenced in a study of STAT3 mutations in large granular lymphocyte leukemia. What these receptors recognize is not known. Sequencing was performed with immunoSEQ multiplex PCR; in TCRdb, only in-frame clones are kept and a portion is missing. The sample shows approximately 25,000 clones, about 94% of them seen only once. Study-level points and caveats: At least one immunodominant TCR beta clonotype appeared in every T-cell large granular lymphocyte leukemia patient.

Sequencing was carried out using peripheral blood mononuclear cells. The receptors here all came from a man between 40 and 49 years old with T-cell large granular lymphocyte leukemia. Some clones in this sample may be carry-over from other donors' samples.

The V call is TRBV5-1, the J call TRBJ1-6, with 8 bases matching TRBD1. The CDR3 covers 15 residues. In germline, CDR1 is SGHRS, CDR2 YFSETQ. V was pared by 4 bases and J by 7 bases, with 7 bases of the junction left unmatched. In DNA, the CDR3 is TGCGCCAGCAGCACTGGACAGGGCGAAAATTCACCCCTCCACTTT. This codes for CASSTGQGENSPLHF.

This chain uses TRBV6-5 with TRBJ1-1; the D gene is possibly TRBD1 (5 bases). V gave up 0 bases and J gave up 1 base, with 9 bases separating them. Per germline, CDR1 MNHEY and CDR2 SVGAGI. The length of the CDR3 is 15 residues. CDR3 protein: CASSYSRRGNTEAFF. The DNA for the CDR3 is TGTGCCAGCAGTTACTCGAGGAGGGGGAACACTGAAGCTTTCTTT.

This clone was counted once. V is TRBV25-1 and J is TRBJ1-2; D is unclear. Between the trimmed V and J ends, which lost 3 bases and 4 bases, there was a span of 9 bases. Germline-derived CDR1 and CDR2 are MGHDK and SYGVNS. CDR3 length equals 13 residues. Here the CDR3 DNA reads TGTGCCAGCAGTGACGGAAATATCTATGGCTACACCTTC. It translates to CASSDGNIYGYTF.

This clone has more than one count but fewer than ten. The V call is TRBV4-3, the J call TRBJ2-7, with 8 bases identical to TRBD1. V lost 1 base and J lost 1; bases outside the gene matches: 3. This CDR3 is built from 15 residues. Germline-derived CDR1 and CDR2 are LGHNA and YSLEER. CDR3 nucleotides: TGCGCCAGCAGCCAAGTGGACAGGGTTTCCTACGAGCAGTACTTC. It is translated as CASSQVDRVSYEQYF.

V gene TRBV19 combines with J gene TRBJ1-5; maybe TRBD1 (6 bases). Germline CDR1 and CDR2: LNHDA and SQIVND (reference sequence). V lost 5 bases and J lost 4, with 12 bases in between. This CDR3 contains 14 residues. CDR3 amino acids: CASSSTGSNQPQHF. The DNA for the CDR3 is TGTGCCAGTAGTTCCACAGGGTCAAATCAGCCCCAGCATTTT.

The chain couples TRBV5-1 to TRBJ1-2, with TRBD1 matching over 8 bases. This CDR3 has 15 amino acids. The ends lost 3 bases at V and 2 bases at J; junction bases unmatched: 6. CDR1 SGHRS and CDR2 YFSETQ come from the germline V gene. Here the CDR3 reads CASSSSGTGNYGYTF. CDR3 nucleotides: TGCGCCAGCAGCTCTTCCGGGACAGGAAACTATGGCTACACCTTC.

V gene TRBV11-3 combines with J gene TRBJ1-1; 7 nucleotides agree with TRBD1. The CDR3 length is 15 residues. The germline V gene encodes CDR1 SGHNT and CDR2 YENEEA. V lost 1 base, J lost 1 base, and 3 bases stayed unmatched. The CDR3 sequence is CASSLGGTENTEAFF. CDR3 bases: TGTGCCAGCAGCTTAGGGGGGACAGAGAACACTGAAGCTTTCTTT.

The CDR3: CASSRTVQETQYF. For the CDR3, the DNA is TGTGCCAGCAGTCGGACAGTTCAAGAGACCCAGTACTTC. The rearrangement links TRBV6-5 to TRBJ2-5; possibly TRBD1 for D (6 bases). CDR3 length: 13 amino acids. Trimming removed 5 bases from V and 2 bases from J, with 9 bases in between. Germline V gene data show CDR1 as MNHEY and CDR2 as SVGAGI.

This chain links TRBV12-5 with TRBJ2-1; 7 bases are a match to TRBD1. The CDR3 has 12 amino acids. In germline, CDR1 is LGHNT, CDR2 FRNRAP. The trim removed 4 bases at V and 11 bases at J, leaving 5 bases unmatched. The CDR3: CASGSLQGKQFF. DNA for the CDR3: TGTGCTAGTGGTTCACTACAGGGGAAGCAGTTCTTC.

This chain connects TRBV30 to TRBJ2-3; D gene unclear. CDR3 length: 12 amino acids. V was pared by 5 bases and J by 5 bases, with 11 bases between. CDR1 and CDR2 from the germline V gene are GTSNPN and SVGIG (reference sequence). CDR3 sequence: CAWSRLEDTQYF. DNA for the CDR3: TGTGCCTGGTCCCGCCTTGAAGATACGCAGTATTTT.

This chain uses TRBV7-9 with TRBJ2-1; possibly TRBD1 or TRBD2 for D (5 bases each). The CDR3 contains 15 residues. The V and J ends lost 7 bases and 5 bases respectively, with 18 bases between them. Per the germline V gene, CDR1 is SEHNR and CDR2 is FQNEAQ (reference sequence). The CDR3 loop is CASTPWDGQNNEQFF. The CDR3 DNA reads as TGTGCCAGCACCCCCTGGGACGGCCAGAACAATGAGCAGTTCTTC.

For the CDR3, the DNA is TGTGCCAGCAGCTTTATCAATCAGCCCCAGCATTTT. This encodes CASSFINQPQHF. This chain uses TRBV7-9 with TRBJ1-5; D uncertain. This CDR3 spans 12 amino acids. Germline values: CDR1 SEHNR, CDR2 FQNEAQ (reference sequence). Trimming removed 3 bases from V and 3 bases from J, with 3 bases in between.